These 19 T cell receptor beta chains originate from one sample sequenced in a study of technical replicates of blood from a few donors. Assay used: immunoSEQ multiplex PCR; TCRdb lists only in-frame clones, some missing. The sample gives tens of thousands of clones, approximately 94% of which show up once; roughly 0.23% is in the top ten. Sequenced input: T cells isolated from PBMCs. All receptors come from a human donor in good health.

The CDR3: CSVAGSYEQYF. The CDR3 nucleotides are TGCAGTGTGGCAGGGTCCTACGAGCAGTACTTC. The V call is TRBV20-1, the J call TRBJ2-7, with a weak D call TRBD1 (5 bases). The germline V gene has CDR1 DFQATT and CDR2 SNEGSKA (reference sequence). Trimming stripped 7 bases from V and 1 base from J, with 8 bases between. CDR3 length equals 11 residues.

The V call is TRBV9, the J call TRBJ2-3; 16 positions match TRBD2. The germline CDR1 and CDR2 sequences are SGDLS and YYNGEE. This CDR3 has 18 amino acids. J lost 4 bases, V lost 2 bases, and 7 bases had no gene match. The DNA of the CDR3 is TGTGCCAGCAGCGTCGGGACTAGCGGGGGGGGTCTCGCAGATACGCAGTATTTT. Its protein product is CASSVGTSGGGLADTQYF.

V usage is TRBV4-1 and J usage is TRBJ2-4; D unclear. The ends were cut back, 4 bases at V and 2 bases at J, with 15 bases in the middle. Germline CDR1 reads MGHRA; CDR2 reads YSYEKL. The CDR3 has 16 residues. The CDR3 DNA follows: TGCGCCAGCAGCCTCGAATCGCCCGGTTCCAAAAACATTCAGTACTTC. Translation: CASSLESPGSKNIQYF.

V and J are TRBV20-1 and TRBJ2-1; tentative D call: TRBD2 (5 bases). With 6 bases removed from V and 7 bases from J, the gap between germline ends came to 7 bases. Looked up from germline, CDR1 is DFQATT and CDR2 is SNEGSKA (reference sequence). CDR3 length: 10 amino acids. The DNA of the CDR3 is TGCAGTGCCGAGCGGAATGAGCAGTTCTTC. Translating it yields CSAERNEQFF.

The chain carries TRBV6-1 and TRBJ2-7; 9 positions match TRBD1. Losses at the gene ends were 7 bases for V and 7 bases for J; bases not matched to a gene: 14. Germline loops: CDR1 MNHNS, CDR2 SASEGT. CDR3 length: 15 residues. CDR3: CASTLFTGTGTEQYF. Here the CDR3 DNA reads TGTGCCAGCACCTTATTCACCGGGACAGGGACTGAGCAGTACTTC.

Only one count was recorded for this clone. The rearrangement uses TRBV6-5 and TRBJ2-7; D ambiguous. This CDR3 is 11 amino acids long. V lost 5 bases to trimming and J lost 3 bases, with 5 bases between them. Germline V gene sequence: CDR1 MNHEY, CDR2 SVGAGI. In DNA, the CDR3 is TGTGCCAGCAGTGCCAGCTACGAGCAGTACTTC. Its translation is CASSASYEQYF.

V and J are TRBV12-5 and TRBJ1-1; TRBD1 matches 10 bases. V lost 1 base, J lost 4 bases, and 3 bases stayed unmatched. Germline V gives CDR1 LGHNT, CDR2 FRNRAP. The CDR3 is 15 amino acids. The CDR3 is CASGLAWTGGTEAFF. In DNA, the CDR3 is TGTGCTAGTGGTTTGGCTTGGACAGGGGGCACTGAAGCTTTCTTT.

V gene TRBV27 combines with J gene TRBJ1-3; 8 positions match TRBD1. The J segment lost 7 bases and the V segment lost 5 bases, leaving 16 bases of the junction unmatched. Germline V gene lookup returns CDR1 MNHEY and CDR2 SMNVEV (reference sequence). This CDR3 contains 17 residues. CDR3 nucleotides: TGTGCCAGCAGTCCCGGACAGGGCGGTTGGGAGGGCAACACCATATATTTT. It encodes CASSPGQGGWEGNTIYF.

The CDR3 DNA reads TGTGCCAGCAGTTTAGAGGGAGTCAATGAGCAGTTCTTC. Translated, it gives CASSLEGVNEQFF. This chain connects TRBV28 to TRBJ2-1; D perhaps matches TRBD2 (5 bases). The CDR3 loop spans 13 amino acids. Germline CDR1 MDHEN, CDR2 SYDVKM. V was trimmed by 2 bases and J by 6 bases, leaving 8 bases between them.

J is TRBJ1-2 and V is TRBV28; TRBD1 matches 7 bases. The V and J ends lost 6 bases and 3 bases, in that order; junction bases with no gene match: 7. Germline lookup yields CDR1 MDHEN and CDR2 SYDVKM. The CDR3 is 14 residues long. DNA for the CDR3: TGTGCCAGCAGCCTACAGGGGCCGTACTATGGCTACACCTTC. The encoded protein is CASSLQGPYYGYTF.

DNA of the CDR3: TGTGCCAGCAGCCGGACTAGCGGTTACAATGAGCAGTTCTTC. Translating gives CASSRTSGYNEQFF. This chain uses TRBV7-9 with TRBJ2-1; 10 bases fit TRBD2. Germline V gene data show CDR1 as SEHNR and CDR2 as FQNEAQ (reference sequence). The CDR3 runs to 14 residues. V was pared by 5 bases and J by 4 bases, with 2 bases of the junction left unmatched.

A word on this clone: This same CDR3 is encoded by further DNA sequences in the sample. CDR3 region: CASSLYRGGNTIYF. The CDR3 DNA is TGTGCCAGCAGTTTATACAGGGGGGGAAACACCATATATTTT. The chain links TRBV28 to TRBJ1-3, with 8 nucleotides matching TRBD1. Per germline, CDR1 MDHEN and CDR2 SYDVKM. This CDR3 spans 14 amino acids. V gave up 1 base and J gave up 4 bases; unmatched junction bases: 0.

The chain is built from TRBV7-9 and TRBJ2-5; no clear D gene. The length of the CDR3 is 14 residues. Trimming shortened V by 2 bases and J by 4 bases, and 11 bases separated the two germline ends. CDR1 and CDR2 (germline): SEHNR, FQNEAQ (reference sequence). CDR3 coding DNA: TGTGCCAGCAGCTTAATTCGGGTTCCAGAGACCCAGTACTTC. Encoded protein: CASSLIRVPETQYF.

The CDR3 nucleotides read TGTGCCTGGAGTAGCGACAGCTCCTACGAGCAGTACTTC. This encodes CAWSSDSSYEQYF. This rearrangement joins TRBV30 to TRBJ2-7; D is possibly TRBD1 (5 bases). The CDR3 is made up of 13 amino acids. Germline CDR1 is GTSNPN and CDR2 is SVGIG (reference sequence). The V and J ends lost 2 bases and 0 bases respectively, with 8 bases between them.

The chain joins TRBV7-8 to TRBJ2-7, with 13 positions matching TRBD2. The CDR3 runs 15 residues. The trim removed 5 bases at V and 5 bases at J, leaving 6 bases unmatched. Germline V lookup: CDR1 SGHVS, CDR2 FQNEAQ. The CDR3: CASSQGLAGEDEQYF. The CDR3 nucleotides are TGTGCCAGCAGCCAAGGACTAGCGGGAGAAGACGAGCAGTACTTC. The whole variable domain, remainder taken from reference TRBV7-8 and TRBJ2-7, is GAGVSQSPRYKVAKRGQDVALRCDPISGHVSLFWYQQALGQGPEFLTYFQNEAQLDKSGLPSDRFFAERPEGSVSTLKIQRTQQEDSAVYLCASSQGLAGEDEQYFGPGTRLTVT.

This clone was counted once. V is TRBV5-4 and J is TRBJ2-1; TRBD2 agrees at 15 bases. V shed 4 bases, J shed 10 bases, and the junction held 6 bases outside the gene matches. The CDR3 sequence is 15 residues long. Per germline, CDR1 SGHNT and CDR2 YYREEE (reference sequence). The CDR3 here is CASSPGLAGGFEQFF. CDR3 nucleotide sequence: TGTGCCAGCAGCCCCGGACTAGCGGGAGGGTTCGAGCAGTTCTTC.

The chain couples TRBV11-2 to TRBJ2-5; D is possibly TRBD1 (5 bases). The CDR3 contains 14 residues. Germline V gives CDR1 SGHAT, CDR2 FQNNGV. V gave up 3 bases and J gave up 3 bases, with 11 bases separating them. Here the CDR3 DNA reads TGTGCCAGCAGCTTCTTTGGGGCGAAAGAGACCCAGTACTTC. Translating it yields CASSFFGAKETQYF.

The J gene is TRBJ2-3, the V gene TRBV25-1, with D possibly being TRBD1 (6 bases). The CDR3 covers 16 residues. CDR1 is MGHDK, CDR2 SYGVNS, per germline. The V end lost 8 bases, the J end lost 6 bases, and 24 bases lay between the germline ends. The CDR3 here is CASAPLGEPDRDTQYF. CDR3 DNA sequence: TGTGCCAGCGCCCCCTTAGGGGAGCCCGACAGGGATACGCAGTATTTT.

V is TRBV7-7 and J is TRBJ2-2; unclear D gene. Trimming cost V 4 bases and J 6 bases, with 12 bases left between them. The CDR3 loop spans 14 amino acids. Germline V gene lookup returns CDR1 SSHAT and CDR2 FNYEAQ (reference sequence). Written as DNA, the CDR3 is TGTGCCAGCAGCTCTAGTGAGGCGCCCGGGGAGCTGTTTTTT. Protein product: CASSSSEAPGELFF.